This TCR beta chain was obtained from a study of blood T cells in healthy people across ages. Primed by a sample-barcoded 5' primer and a J-beta primer mix, a second PCR proceeded for roughly 7 to 12 cycles. TCRdb reprocessed the 5' RACE reads via MiXCR and lists one record per CDR3 protein. The data show 1.5 million to 2 million distinct CDR3 sequences, with about 28% seen just once and 7% to 9% held by the top ten. Overall study results and limits: Diversity of TCR beta per million T cells declined in a roughly linear way with age.

In its sample, this clonotype was seen once. No antigen is known for it. Total RNA extraction produced at least 5.5 micrograms (per sample) for the study. Germline CDR1 reads LGHDT; CDR2 reads YNNKEL (reference sequence). The V end lost 6 bases, the J end lost 0 bases, and 17 bases lay between the germline ends. The CDR3 contains 16 residues. The receptor was isolated from a woman under 40 in good health. The chain recombines TRBV3-1 with TRBJ1-1; TRBD1 is a possible D gene (6 bases). Sequencing was carried out using blood. This chain's CDR3 is CASRPNRGHMNTEAFF. For the CDR3, the DNA is TGTGCCAGCAGGCCTAACCGGGGGCACATGAACACTGAAGCTTTCTTT.